This passage covers 9 T cell receptor beta chains from one sample sequenced in a study of blood T cell repertoires in COVID-19. This table comes from immunoSEQ multiplex PCR, and its TCRdb copy is limited to in-frame clones, with some not included. The sample contains 220,000 or so clones, 75% to 85% of which appear only once. Sequenced material: peripheral blood. The receptors stem from a woman of 80 years or more with COVID-19, enrolled during active disease.

The rearrangement links TRBV30 to TRBJ2-5; TRBD1 aligns across 8 bases. Looked up from germline, CDR1 is GTSNPN and CDR2 is SVGIG (reference sequence). There are 13 residues in the CDR3. With V trimmed by 3 bases and J by 5 bases, 5 bases remained unmatched. CDR3 sequence reads: CAWSRGLYETQYF. The CDR3 nucleotides read TGTGCCTGGAGCAGGGGGCTTTACGAGACCCAGTACTTC. Full variable domain (rest looked up from reference TRBV30 and TRBJ2-5): SQTIHQWPATLVQPVGSPLSLECTVEGTSNPNLYWYRQAAGRGLQLLFYSVGIGQISSEVPQNLSASRPQDRQFILSSKKLLLSDSGFYLCAWSRGLYETQYFGPGTRLLVL.

This chain uses TRBV27 with TRBJ1-6; no firm D call. Germline CDR1 and CDR2: MNHEY and SMNVEV (reference sequence). This CDR3 region has 15 residues. V gave up 3 bases and J gave up 0 bases, with 6 bases separating them. This CDR3 is CASSFRSSYNSPLHF. The DNA of the CDR3 is TGTGCCAGCAGTTTCCGTAGCTCCTATAATTCACCCCTCCACTTT.

The J gene is TRBJ1-2, the V gene TRBV29-1; D is possibly TRBD1 (5 bases). Between the trimmed V and J ends, which lost 5 bases and 12 bases, there was a span of 19 bases. CDR1 SQVTM and CDR2 ANQGSEA come from the germline V gene. The CDR3 contains 12 residues. The CDR3 DNA is TGCAGCGTTAGGAGGGGACGGGGCGGAAACACCTTC. This codes for CSVRRGRGGNTF.

The chain joins TRBV7-3 to TRBJ2-6; D may be TRBD2 (5 bases). CDR3 size: 16 residues. Trimming left V 1 base short and J 2 bases short, with 9 bases between. Germline V gene sequence: CDR1 SGHTA, CDR2 FQGTGA. In DNA form, the CDR3 reads TGTGCCAGCAGCTTAAAGGCCGGGGCTGGGGCCAACGTCCTGACTTTC. Translated: CASSLKAGAGANVLTF.

The chain combines TRBV6-6 with TRBJ1-2; 9 bases are shared with TRBD1. V lost 5 bases to trimming and J lost 4 bases; unmatched junction nucleotides: 20. This CDR3 region has 19 residues. Germline V gives CDR1 MNHNY, CDR2 SVGAGI (reference sequence). The CDR3 here is CASSPFLGQGRRPSYGYTF. The CDR3 DNA reads as TGTGCCAGCAGTCCATTCCTCGGACAGGGGAGGAGGCCCAGCTATGGCTACACCTTC.

The rearrangement links TRBV12-5 to TRBJ1-2; the D gene is possibly TRBD1 (5 bases). Trimming cost V 1 base and J 2 bases, with 20 bases left between them. Germline V gene data show CDR1 as LGHNT and CDR2 as FRNRAP. The CDR3 consists of 18 residues. CDR3 bases: TGTGCTAGTGGTTTGGCCTCCAAGGCGGGGGAGTCCAACTATGGCTACACCTTC. This translates into CASGLASKAGESNYGYTF. Full variable domain (rest looked up from reference TRBV12-5 and TRBJ1-2): DARVTQTPRHKVTEMGQEVTMRCQPILGHNTVFWYRQTMMQGLELLAYFRNRAPLDDSGMPKDRFSAEMPDATLATLKIQPSEPRDSAVYFCASGLASKAGESNYGYTFGSGTRLTVV.

The chain is built from TRBV2 and TRBJ1-1; D unresolved. V was trimmed by 7 bases and J by 3 bases, leaving 15 bases between them. Germline assignment: CDR1 SNHLY and CDR2 FYNNEI. This CDR3 region has 14 residues. CDR3 amino acids: CASINKVVDTEAFF. The DNA of the CDR3 is TGTGCCAGCATTAACAAAGTGGTCGACACTGAAGCTTTCTTT.

The rearrangement joins TRBV10-2 to TRBJ1-5; D gene ambiguous. Trimming cost V 6 bases and J 2 bases, with 11 bases left between them. The CDR3 spans 14 residues. The germline CDR1 and CDR2 sequences are WSHSY and SAAADI. CDR3 region: CASREVGGNQPQHF. CDR3 coding DNA: TGCGCCAGCAGGGAGGTAGGAGGCAATCAGCCCCAGCATTTT.

This chain joins TRBV11-2 and TRBJ2-1, with a tentative D call TRBD1 (7 bases). The CDR3 extends over 11 amino acids. Trimming took 6 bases from V and 10 from J, leaving 10 bases between them. Germline lookup yields CDR1 SGHAT and CDR2 FQNNGV. The CDR3 loop reads CASSSGGEQFF. The DNA for the CDR3 is TGTGCCAGCAGTTCAGGGGGGGAGCAGTTCTTC.